This TCR beta chain emerged from a study of OX40 agonist ivuxolimab in advanced cancers. Notes on the research overall: Ivuxolimab was a fully human IgG2 agonistic monoclonal antibody targeting the costimulatory receptor OX40 (CD134). Intravenous ivuxolimab was administered to patients every 2 weeks at six dose levels: 0.01, 0.1, 0.3, 1.5, 3 and 10 mg/kg. Among the approximately 54 dose-escalation patients, some 19 had hepatocellular carcinoma, 15 or so melanoma, 9 renal cell carcinoma and 9 head and neck cancer. In the dose-escalation cohort, 75% to 85% of patients were male, and the mean age was around 60 years with a range of about 20 to 90. Prior anti-PD-1, anti-PD-L1 or anti-CTLA-4 therapy was permitted, and checkpoint inhibitors had been received by more than 35% of dose-escalation patients. Partial responses occurred in three dose-escalation patients, of whom one had hepatocellular carcinoma and two had cutaneous melanoma. Peripheral TCRbeta sequencing was intended to test whether TCR sequence diversity was altered and clonal T-cell expansion was caused by ivuxolimab. The paper covers the monotherapy dose-escalation part of the phase I ivuxolimab trial, which included N = 52 patients. Summary of the overall study and its limitations: Which antigens the clonally expanded peripheral T cells were specific for was not determined. Low levels of normalized T-cell clonal expansion were also shown by some nonresponding patients. In partial responders in the 0.1-3.0 mg/kg groups, normalized peripheral clonal expansion was found to be among the lowest, especially among CD8+ T cells. After ivuxolimab, more expanded clones were found on average in CD8+ T cells than in CD4+ T cells. At doses of 0.1 to 3.0 mg/kg, clonal expansion of both CD4+ and CD8+ blood T cells was observed from baseline to week 6.

The trial excluded patients who had a history of autoimmune disease or who were on systemic immunosuppression. Peripheral blood for TCR sequencing was drawn from every dose cohort at baseline, at cycle 4 day 1 and at cycle 7 day 1. The samples were taken from a phase I, first-in-human, multicenter, open-label dose-escalation trial of ivuxolimab. The trial enrolled adults with locally advanced or metastatic head and neck squamous cell, hepatocellular, melanoma or renal cell carcinoma. CD4+ and CD8+ T cells were sorted separately from peripheral blood before TCR sequencing. Counted from cysteine to phenylalanine, this CDR3 has 16 amino acids. Of all the DNA, just the CDR3 is kept, 48 bases in frame from base 1. CDR1 and CDR2 were assigned from the germline V gene as SGHRS and YFSETQ. The germline V and J ends show losses of 1 base and 8 bases respectively, and no gene match explains 12 bases of the junction.

This clone is characterized as large (0.1 to 1%). Its antigen is still unknown. No base qualities exist here, and no much larger clone lies one base off it. Genomic DNA was isolated from the sorted cells so that the TCRbeta CDR3 region could be sequenced. The immunoSEQ Assay was used to sequence the TCRbeta CDR3 regions. TCRdb limited this immuneACCESS table to in-frame rearrangements with V and J called. A share of clones is missing; checked studies link under half to unresolved V genes, and the rest is unexplained. The sample table holds 13,000 or so clones, of which more than 75% were seen once. Of the sample, 15% to 20% falls within the top ten clones.

This receptor was obtained from an adult with an advanced solid tumor such as melanoma, head and neck, liver or kidney cancer. The V and J genes are TRBV5-1 and TRBJ2-1; 7 bases in the middle match TRBD2. The material sequenced was CD4+ or CD8+ T cells sorted from blood, taken in a trial of the OX40 agonist ivuxolimab. The sequenced DNA: TGCGCCAGCAGCTTGCCCCCAAGCGGGGTATACGATGAGCAGTTCTTC. Its protein is CASSLPPSGVYDEQFF.